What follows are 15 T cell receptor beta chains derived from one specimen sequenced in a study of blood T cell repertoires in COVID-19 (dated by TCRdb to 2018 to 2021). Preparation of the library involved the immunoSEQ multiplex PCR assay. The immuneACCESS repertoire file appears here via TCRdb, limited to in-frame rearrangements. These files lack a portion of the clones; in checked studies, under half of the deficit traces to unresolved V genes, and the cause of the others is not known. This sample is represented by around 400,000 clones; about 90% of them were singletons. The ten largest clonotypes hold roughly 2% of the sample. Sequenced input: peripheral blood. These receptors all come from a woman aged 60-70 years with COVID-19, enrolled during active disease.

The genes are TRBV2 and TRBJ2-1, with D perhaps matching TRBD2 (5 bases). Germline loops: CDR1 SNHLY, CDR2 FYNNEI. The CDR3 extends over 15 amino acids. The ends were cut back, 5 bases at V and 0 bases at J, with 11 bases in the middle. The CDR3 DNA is TGTGCCAGCAGTTTCCGGGGTGGCTCCTACAATGAGCAGTTCTTC. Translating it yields CASSFRGGSYNEQFF. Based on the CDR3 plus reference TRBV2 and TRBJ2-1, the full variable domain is EPEVTQTPSHQVTQMGQEVILRCVPISNHLYFYWYRQILGQKVEFLVSFYNNEISEKSEIFDDQFSVERPDGSNFTLKIRSTKLEDSAMYFCASSFRGGSYNEQFFGPGTRLTVL.

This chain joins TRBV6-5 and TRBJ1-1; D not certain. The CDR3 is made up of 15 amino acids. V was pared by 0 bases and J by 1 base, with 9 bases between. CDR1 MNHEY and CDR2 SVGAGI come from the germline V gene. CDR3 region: CASSYSFRKNTEAFF. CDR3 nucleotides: TGTGCCAGCAGTTACTCTTTCAGGAAGAACACTGAAGCTTTCTTT.

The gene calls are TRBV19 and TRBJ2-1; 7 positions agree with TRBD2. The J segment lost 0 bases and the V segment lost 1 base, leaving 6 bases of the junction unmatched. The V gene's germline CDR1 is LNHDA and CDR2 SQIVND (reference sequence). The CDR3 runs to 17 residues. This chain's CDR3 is CASSIGGLLSSYNEQFF. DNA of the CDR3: TGTGCCAGTAGTATAGGGGGACTACTCAGCTCCTACAATGAGCAGTTCTTC. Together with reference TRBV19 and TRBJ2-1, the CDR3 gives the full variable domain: DGGITQSPKYLFRKEGQNVTLSCEQNLNHDAMYWYRQDPGQGLRLIYYSQIVNDFQKGDIAEGYSVSREKKESFPLTVTSAQKNPTAFYLCASSIGGLLSSYNEQFFGPGTRLTVL.

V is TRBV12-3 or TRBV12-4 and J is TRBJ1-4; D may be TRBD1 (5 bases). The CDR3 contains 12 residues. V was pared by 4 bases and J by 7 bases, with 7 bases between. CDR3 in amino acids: CASSSRAEKLFF. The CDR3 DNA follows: TGTGCCAGCAGTTCCAGGGCTGAAAAACTGTTTTTT.

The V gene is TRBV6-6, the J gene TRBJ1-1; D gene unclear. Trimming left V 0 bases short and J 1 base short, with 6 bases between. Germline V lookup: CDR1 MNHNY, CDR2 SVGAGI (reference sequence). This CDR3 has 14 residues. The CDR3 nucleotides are TGTGCCAGCAGTTACTCCTACAGGAACACTGAAGCTTTCTTT. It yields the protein CASSYSYRNTEAFF.

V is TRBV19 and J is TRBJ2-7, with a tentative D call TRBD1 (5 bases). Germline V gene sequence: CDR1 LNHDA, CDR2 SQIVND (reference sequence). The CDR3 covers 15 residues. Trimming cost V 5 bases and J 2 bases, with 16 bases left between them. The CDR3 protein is CASSPKRQPPYEQYF. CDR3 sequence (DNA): TGTGCCAGTAGTCCCAAGAGACAGCCGCCCTACGAGCAGTACTTC. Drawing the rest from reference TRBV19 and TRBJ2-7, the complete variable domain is DGGITQSPKYLFRKEGQNVTLSCEQNLNHDAMYWYRQDPGQGLRLIYYSQIVNDFQKGDIAEGYSVSREKKESFPLTVTSAQKNPTAFYLCASSPKRQPPYEQYFGPGTRLTVT.

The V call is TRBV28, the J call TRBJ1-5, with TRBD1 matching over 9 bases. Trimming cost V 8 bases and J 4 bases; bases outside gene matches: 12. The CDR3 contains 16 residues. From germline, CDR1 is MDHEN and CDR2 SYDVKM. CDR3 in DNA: TGTGCCAGCTCCGACGGAGGACAGGGGTTTAATCAGCCCCAGCATTTT. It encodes CASSDGGQGFNQPQHF.

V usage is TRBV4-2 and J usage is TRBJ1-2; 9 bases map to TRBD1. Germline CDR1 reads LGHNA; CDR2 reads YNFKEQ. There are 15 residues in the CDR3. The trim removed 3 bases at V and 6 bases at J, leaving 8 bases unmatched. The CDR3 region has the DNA TGTGCCAGCAGCCACCCCGGGGACAGGGTACATGGCTACACCTTC. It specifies CASSHPGDRVHGYTF.

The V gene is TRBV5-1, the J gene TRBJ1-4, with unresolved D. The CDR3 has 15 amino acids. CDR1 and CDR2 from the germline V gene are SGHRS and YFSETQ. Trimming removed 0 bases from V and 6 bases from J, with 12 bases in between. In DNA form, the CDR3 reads TGCGCCAGCAGCTTGGCATGGCCGGCGGATGAAAAACTGTTTTTT. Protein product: CASSLAWPADEKLFF.

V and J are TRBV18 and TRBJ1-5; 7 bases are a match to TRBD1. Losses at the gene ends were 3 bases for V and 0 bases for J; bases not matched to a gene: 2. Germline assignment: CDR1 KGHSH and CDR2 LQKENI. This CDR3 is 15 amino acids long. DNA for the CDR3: TGTGCCAGCTCACCCGGGACAGATAGCAATCAGCCCCAGCATTTT. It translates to CASSPGTDSNQPQHF.

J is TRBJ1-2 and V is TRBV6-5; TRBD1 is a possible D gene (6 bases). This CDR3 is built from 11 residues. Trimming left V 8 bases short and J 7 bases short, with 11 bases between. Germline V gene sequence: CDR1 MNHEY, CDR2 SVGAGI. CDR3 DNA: TGTGCCAGCTCCACAGGGTCTGGCTACACCTTC. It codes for CASSTGSGYTF.

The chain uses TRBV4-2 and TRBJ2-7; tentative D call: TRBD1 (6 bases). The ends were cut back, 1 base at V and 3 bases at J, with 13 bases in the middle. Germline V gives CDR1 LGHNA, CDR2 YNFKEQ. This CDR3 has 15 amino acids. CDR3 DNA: TGTGCCAGCAGCCAAGTCACAGGGTTCCTCTACGAGCAGTACTTC. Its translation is CASSQVTGFLYEQYF.

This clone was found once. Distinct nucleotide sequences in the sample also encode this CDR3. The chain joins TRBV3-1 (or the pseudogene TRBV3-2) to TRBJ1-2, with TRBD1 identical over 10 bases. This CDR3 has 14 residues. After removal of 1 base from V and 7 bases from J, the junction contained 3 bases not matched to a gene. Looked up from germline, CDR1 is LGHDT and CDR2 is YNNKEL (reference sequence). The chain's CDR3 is CASSQGQGAGGYTF. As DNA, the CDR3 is TGTGCCAGCAGCCAAGGACAGGGGGCCGGTGGCTACACCTTC.

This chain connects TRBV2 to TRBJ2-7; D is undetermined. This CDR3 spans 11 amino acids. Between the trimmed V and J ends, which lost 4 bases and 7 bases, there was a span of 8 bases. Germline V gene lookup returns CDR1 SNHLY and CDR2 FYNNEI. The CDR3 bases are TGTGCCAGCAGTGCGGTCAGGGAGCAGTACTTC. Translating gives CASSAVREQYF.

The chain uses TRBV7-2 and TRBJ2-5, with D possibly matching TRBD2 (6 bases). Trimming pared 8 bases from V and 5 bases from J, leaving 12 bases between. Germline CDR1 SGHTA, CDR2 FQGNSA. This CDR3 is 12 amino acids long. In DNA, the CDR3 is TGTGCCAGCGGGGAGGTGAGCGAGACCCAGTACTTC. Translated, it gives CASGEVSETQYF. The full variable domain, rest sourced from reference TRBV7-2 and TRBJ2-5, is GAGVSQSPSNKVTEKGKDVELRCDPISGHTALYWYRQSLGQGLEFLIYFQGNSAPDKSGLPSDRFSAERTGGSVSTLTIQRTQQEDSAVYLCASGEVSETQYFGPGTRLLVL.